A single TCR beta chain is shown here with its context. Its antigen is as yet unknown. This entry is derived from a study of EBV T-cell therapy then PD-1 blockade in nasopharyngeal carcinoma. The CDR3 is 16 amino acids. CDR1 and CDR2 from the germline V gene are MNHEY and SVGAGI. Germline trimming cut 2 bases from V and 7 bases from J; bases unmatched to any gene: 6. Data came from immunoSEQ multiplex PCR; TCRdb stores just in-frame clones and leaves some out. The data show some 19,000 clones, roughly 84% seen once. Stated treatment: AdE1-LMPpoly-expanded autologous EBV-specific T-cell therapy followed by anti-PD-1 nivolumab.

The TCR comes from a man aged 40-55 years with nasopharyngeal carcinoma. The sample was CD8+ T cells from blood, taken at roughly day 32 from a patient whose treatment included autologous EBV-specific T cells and nivolumab. The genes are TRBV6-5 and TRBJ1-6; 9 nucleotides align to TRBD1. CDR3 sequence reads: CASSYNGGQGNSPLHF. The CDR3 coding sequence is TGTGCCAGCAGTTACAACGGGGGACAGGGAAATTCACCCCTCCACTTT.